These 18 T cell receptor beta chains share one sample of origin, sequenced in a study of shared clonotypes between healthy human individuals. Generated by immunoSEQ multiplex PCR, the TCRdb table keeps only in-frame clones and is missing some. The data show 2 million to 2.5 million clones, with about nine tenths seen just once and approximately 0.39% held by the top ten. The material sequenced was naive CD4+ T cells from PBMCs. As for subset: CD45RA+ positively selected. The receptors here all came from a man aged 18-30 years in good health. Some clones in this sample may be carry-over from other donors' samples.

This rearrangement joins TRBV19 to TRBJ1-5; D unresolved. The CDR3 spans 14 residues. From germline, CDR1 is LNHDA and CDR2 SQIVND (reference sequence). Trimming left V 5 bases short and J 0 bases short, with 8 bases between. CDR3 sequence reads: CASSVSFSNQPQHF. The CDR3 DNA reads TGTGCCAGTAGTGTTAGTTTTAGCAATCAGCCCCAGCATTTT. Using reference TRBV19 and TRBJ1-5 for the parts outside the CDR3, the full variable domain is DGGITQSPKYLFRKEGQNVTLSCEQNLNHDAMYWYRQDPGQGLRLIYYSQIVNDFQKGDIAEGYSVSREKKESFPLTVTSAQKNPTAFYLCASSVSFSNQPQHFGDGTRLSIL.

V gene TRBV4-1 combines with J gene TRBJ2-7; TRBD1 or TRBD2 may be the D gene (5 bases each). Trimming left V 3 bases short and J 6 bases short, with 15 bases between. This CDR3 spans 14 amino acids. Germline CDR1 is MGHRA and CDR2 is YSYEKL. For the CDR3, the DNA is TGCGCCAGCAGCCACCCTCGGGACGGCGCCGAGCAGTACTTC. It codes for CASSHPRDGAEQYF.

This chain uses TRBV5-4 with TRBJ1-3; D ambiguous. V lost 1 base and J 0 bases, leaving 11 bases between the germline ends. The germline V gene encodes CDR1 SGHNT and CDR2 YYREEE (reference sequence). The CDR3 extends over 16 amino acids. CDR3 in amino acids: CASSLSGEISGNTIYF. The DNA of the CDR3 is TGTGCCAGCAGCTTGAGTGGGGAAATCTCTGGAAACACCATATATTTT.

The chain is built from TRBV7-3 and TRBJ2-2, with 8 positions matching TRBD1. CDR3 length equals 16 residues. With V trimmed by 2 bases and J by 0 bases, 2 bases remained unmatched. Per germline, CDR1 SGHTA and CDR2 FQGTGA. The CDR3 loop is CASSLDRGSNTGELFF. Written as DNA, the CDR3 is TGTGCCAGCAGCTTAGACAGGGGATCGAACACCGGGGAGCTGTTTTTT.

With regard to this clone: A read error may produce the germline difference seen at one junction end. The gene calls are TRBV28 and TRBJ2-7, with TRBD2 as a possible D gene (6 bases). The CDR3 is 16 residues long. The germline CDR1 and CDR2 sequences are MDHEN and SYDVKM. CDR3 sequence reads: CASLRSGRLLSHEQYF. CDR3 bases: TGTGCCAGCCTCCGGTCCGGGAGACTCCTCTCCCACGAGCAGTACTTC.

The genes are TRBV28 and TRBJ2-7; 10 bases fit TRBD1. CDR1 and CDR2 from the germline V gene are MDHEN and SYDVKM. There are 16 residues in the CDR3. Losses at the gene ends were 1 base for V and 3 bases for J; bases not matched to a gene: 6. The CDR3 sequence: CASSLLGTGAFYEQYF. The CDR3 DNA reads as TGTGCCAGCAGTTTATTAGGGACAGGGGCCTTCTACGAGCAGTACTTC. The whole variable domain, remainder taken from reference TRBV28 and TRBJ2-7, is DVKVTQSSRYLVKRTGEKVFLECVQDMDHENMFWYRQDPGLGLRLIYFSYDVKMKEKGDIPEGYSVSREKKERFSLILESASTNQTSMYLCASSLLGTGAFYEQYFGPGTRLTVT.

The chain couples TRBV7-2 to TRBJ2-7; 8 bases agree with TRBD2. The CDR3 covers 15 residues. Germline values: CDR1 SGHTA, CDR2 FQGNSA. With 4 bases clipped from V and 4 bases from J, the junction kept 9 bases outside the gene matches. This CDR3 reads CASSWPASGSYEQYF. DNA of the CDR3: TGTGCCAGCAGCTGGCCCGCGAGCGGGAGTTACGAGCAGTACTTC.

This clone was observed a handful of times. The J gene is TRBJ1-1, the V gene TRBV28, with a tentative D call TRBD1 (5 bases). CDR3 length: 13 residues. The germline CDR1 and CDR2 sequences are MDHEN and SYDVKM. Trimming left V 3 bases short and J 8 bases short, with 13 bases between. The CDR3 DNA reads as TGTGCCAGCAGTTTTTCGGGGACGGTCGAAGCTTTCTTT. Its translation: CASSFSGTVEAFF.

Remarks on this clone: Other DNA sequences within the sample encode an identical CDR3. The V gene is TRBV7-2, the J gene TRBJ2-7; D is ambiguous. Per the germline V gene, CDR1 is SGHTA and CDR2 is FQGNSA. The CDR3 runs 14 residues. Between the trimmed V and J ends, which lost 1 base and 0 bases, there was a span of 7 bases. The DNA of the CDR3 is TGTGCCAGCAGCTTAGACCCTAGCTCCTACGAGCAGTACTTC. Translation gives CASSLDPSSYEQYF.

The chain recombines TRBV11-2 with TRBJ2-5; 8 bases agree with TRBD1. CDR3 length: 17 amino acids. V was pared by 5 bases and J by 1 base, with 12 bases of the junction left unmatched. CDR1 and CDR2 (germline): SGHAT, FQNNGV. CDR3 bases: TGTGCCAGCAGCCCCGACAGGGGATACAGAAGCCAAGAGACCCAGTACTTC. Encoded protein: CASSPDRGYRSQETQYF.

The V and J genes are TRBV27 and TRBJ2-2; 8 nucleotides match TRBD2. There are 13 residues in the CDR3. Germline V gene lookup returns CDR1 MNHEY and CDR2 SMNVEV (reference sequence). V was pared by 6 bases and J by 4 bases, with 1 base of the junction left unmatched. Here the CDR3 reads CASRAGGTGELFF. CDR3 DNA: TGTGCCAGCAGGGCGGGAGGCACCGGGGAGCTGTTTTTT.

The chain is built from TRBV9 and TRBJ1-5; D might be TRBD1 (5 bases). CDR3 length equals 16 residues. Germline CDR1 SGDLS, CDR2 YYNGEE. Trimming removed 3 bases at V and 5 bases at J, with 18 bases between. The DNA of the CDR3 is TGTGCCAGCAGCGCCGGCTGGGGGGGGAGGGATCAGCCCCAGCATTTT. It codes for CASSAGWGGRDQPQHF.

The CDR3 DNA reads TGTGCCAGCAGCTTAATCGAAGGGGATGGCAATCAGCCCCAGCATTTT. This gives the protein CASSLIEGDGNQPQHF. The rearrangement joins TRBV7-9 to TRBJ1-5; weak D call: TRBD1 (5 bases). The germline V and J ends were trimmed by 2 bases and 2 bases, with 13 bases remaining between them. Germline V gene sequence: CDR1 SEHNR, CDR2 FQNEAQ (reference sequence). This CDR3 is built from 16 residues.

This chain joins TRBV2 and TRBJ2-2, with TRBD2 identical over 10 bases. J lost 6 bases, V lost 4 bases, and 2 bases had no gene match. CDR1 is SNHLY and CDR2 is FYNNEI in the germline V gene. This CDR3 comprises 14 residues. The CDR3 loop is CASSVLAGAGELFF. The CDR3 DNA sequence: TGTGCCAGCAGTGTTCTAGCGGGAGCCGGGGAGCTGTTTTTT.

The gene calls are TRBV30 and TRBJ2-7, with 8 bases fitting TRBD1. Germline V gives CDR1 GTSNPN, CDR2 SVGIG (reference sequence). This CDR3 is built from 13 residues. The V segment lost 3 bases and the J segment 7 bases; nucleotides outside the gene matches: 8. The CDR3 DNA reads as TGTGCCTGGAGGGGACAGGTGGCGGGGGAGCAGTACTTC. Its translation: CAWRGQVAGEQYF.

The genes are TRBV6-5 and TRBJ1-3, with 9 bases that match TRBD1. Germline V gene data show CDR1 as MNHEY and CDR2 as SVGAGI. The V segment lost 8 bases and the J segment 4 bases; nucleotides outside the gene matches: 9. There are 15 residues in the CDR3. This CDR3 is CASGRSGQGGNTIYF. The CDR3 DNA follows: TGTGCCAGCGGCAGATCGGGACAGGGAGGAAACACCATATATTTT.

The V and J genes are TRBV28 and TRBJ2-1; 11 bases fit TRBD2. Germline V gene sequence: CDR1 MDHEN, CDR2 SYDVKM. Germline trimming cut 3 bases from V and 3 bases from J; bases unmatched to any gene: 7. The CDR3 totals 17 residues. The CDR3 region is CASSLGRLAGHYNEQFF. The CDR3, as DNA: TGTGCCAGCAGTTTGGGGCGACTAGCGGGACACTACAATGAGCAGTTCTTC.

This clone was detected only a few times. The chain uses TRBV7-7 and TRBJ1-1, with D unresolved. The CDR3 runs 13 residues. V lost 0 bases, J lost 4 bases, and 6 bases lay in between. In germline, CDR1 is SSHAT, CDR2 FNYEAQ (reference sequence). CDR3 coding DNA: TGTGCCAGCAGCTTAGCGCGGGGCACTGAAGCTTTCTTT. Translating it yields CASSLARGTEAFF.